This T cell receptor (beta chain) was captured in a study of T cells in Graves' hyperthyroidism and ophthalmopathy. Study overall: Initial diagnosis, before any treatment, was when peripheral blood was collected. Study results and limitations: Blood also carried most thyroid clonotypes expanded above 0.001.

V was trimmed by 2 bases and J by 10 bases, leaving 21 bases between them. The CDR3 loop spans 16 amino acids. CDR1 is MNHEY and CDR2 is SMNVEV in the germline V gene (reference sequence). Amplification targeted TCR beta CDR3 regions from RNA transcripts. A set of HTBI primers served as the primers for a first-round RT-PCR of the TCR CDR3. TCRdb reprocessed the multiplex PCR reads via MiXCR and lists one record per CDR3 protein. The table lists some 580,000 distinct CDR3 sequences, roughly 16% of them singletons, with roughly 3.3% in the top ten. Clinical Activity Scores of at least 3, NOSPECS grades of at least 4 and durations under 3 months characterized ophthalmopathy patients. Used for diagnoses were clinical symptoms, serum thyroxine and TRAb, thyroid ultrasound and orbital computed tomography. The sample holds many counts of this clonotype. Its target is unknown.

V and J are TRBV27 and TRBJ2-1; no clear D gene. Material for sequencing was blood. The clonotype originates from a woman aged 40 to 50 with Graves' ophthalmopathy. CDR3 in amino acids: CASSLGEEGARREQFF. The CDR3, as DNA: TGTGCCAGCAGTTTAGGCGAGGAAGGTGCCCGCAGGGAGCAGTTCTTC.